Shown below are 30 T cell receptor beta chains from a single sample sequenced in a study of T cell responses to AZD1222 COVID-19 vaccine. The repertoire was sequenced with immunoSEQ multiplex PCR; TCRdb's copy has only in-frame clones and lacks some. The sample lists more than 95,000 clones; about 88% were seen once. This material consisted of peripheral blood, taken on day 0 of AZD1222 vaccination. The receptors were sampled from an adult in good health.

The gene calls are TRBV30 and TRBJ2-7; 9 positions agree with TRBD1. The CDR3 extends over 13 amino acids. J gave up 0 bases and V 8 bases, and 5 bases lay outside the gene matches. Germline assignment: CDR1 GTSNPN and CDR2 SVGIG (reference sequence). The chain's CDR3 is CALTGGNSYEQYF. Written as DNA, the CDR3 is TGTGCCCTAACAGGGGGCAACTCCTACGAGCAGTACTTC.

The rearrangement uses TRBV12-3 or TRBV12-4 and TRBJ2-2; D gene uncertain. V shed 7 bases and J shed 7 bases, with 10 bases lying between them. The CDR3 has 12 amino acids. The DNA of the CDR3 is TGTGCCAGCACCGAAGTGGTCGGGGAGCTGTTTTTT. This translates into CASTEVVGELFF.

The chain recombines TRBV3-1 (or the pseudogene TRBV3-2) with TRBJ2-3; no clear D gene. V shed 0 bases and J shed 7 bases, with 8 bases lying between them. Germline V gives CDR1 LGHDT, CDR2 YNNKEL (reference sequence). CDR3 size: 13 residues. CDR3 in amino acids: CASSQDLVHTQYF. CDR3 DNA sequence: TGTGCCAGCAGCCAAGATCTGGTGCATACGCAGTATTTT.

V is TRBV27 and J is TRBJ1-5, with 8 bases aligning to TRBD1. Trimming removed 6 bases from V and 8 bases from J; junction bases left unmatched: 6. There are 13 residues in the CDR3. CDR1 and CDR2 from the germline V gene are MNHEY and SMNVEV (reference sequence). CDR3 sequence reads: CASSWTGSEPQHF. The CDR3 DNA sequence: TGTGCCAGCAGCTGGACAGGGTCTGAGCCCCAGCATTTT.

The chain is built from TRBV19 and TRBJ2-3; 9 bases fit TRBD2. With 4 bases clipped from V and 5 bases from J, the junction kept 10 bases outside the gene matches. Per the germline V gene, CDR1 is LNHDA and CDR2 is SQIVND (reference sequence). This CDR3 has 16 residues. As DNA, the CDR3 is TGTGCCAGTAGTACCCCTAGCGGGAATCTAGTAGATACGCAGTATTTT. This translates into CASSTPSGNLVDTQYF.

This rearrangement joins TRBV7-9 to TRBJ2-1; 9 bases fit TRBD2. V was pared by 4 bases and J by 0 bases, with 7 bases of the junction left unmatched. Germline lookup yields CDR1 SEHNR and CDR2 FQNEAQ (reference sequence). The CDR3 is 17 amino acids. CDR3 region: CASSSTLAGASYNEQFF. The CDR3 nucleotides read TGTGCCAGCAGCTCGACCTTAGCGGGAGCCTCCTACAATGAGCAGTTCTTC.

The chain is built from TRBV7-3 and TRBJ2-1; 11 nucleotides line up with TRBD2. J lost 8 bases, V lost 1 base, and 10 bases had no gene match. The CDR3 has 17 residues. Germline V gene lookup returns CDR1 SGHTA and CDR2 FQGTGA. The CDR3 DNA reads as TGTGCCAGCAGCTTAAAGGCTAGTACTAGCGGGAGTGATGAGCAGTTCTTC. It specifies CASSLKASTSGSDEQFF.

The chain recombines TRBV15 with TRBJ1-4; weak D call: TRBD1 (6 bases). This CDR3 region has 14 residues. Germline assignment: CDR1 LNHNV and CDR2 YYDKDF (reference sequence). Deletions cut 1 base from V and 8 bases from J, with 11 bases between. The CDR3 loop is CATSRVGRGEKLFF. CDR3 nucleotides: TGTGCCACCAGCAGAGTTGGTAGGGGGGAAAAACTGTTTTTT.

The CDR3 loop reads CATSDSRTHPLYEQYF. CDR3 nucleotide sequence: TGTGCCACCAGTGATTCAAGGACACACCCTCTCTACGAGCAGTACTTC. The rearrangement joins TRBV24-1 to TRBJ2-7, with D possibly being TRBD1 (5 bases). Germline-derived CDR1 and CDR2 are KGHDR and SFDVKD. Trimming left V 2 bases short and J 3 bases short, with 16 bases between. This CDR3 comprises 16 residues.

This clone was seen a single time. The V and J genes are TRBV7-9 and TRBJ2-7; TRBD1 matches 8 bases. Germline lookup yields CDR1 SEHNR and CDR2 FQNEAQ (reference sequence). J was trimmed by 7 bases and V by 2 bases; bases with no gene match: 7. This CDR3 has 14 residues. The CDR3 nucleotides read TGTGCCAGCAGCTTATCCAGGGGGCTCCGGGAGCAGTACTTC. Translated, it gives CASSLSRGLREQYF.

This sequence joins TRBV5-4 and TRBJ2-1; 9 positions agree with TRBD1. CDR3 size: 15 residues. With 4 bases clipped from V and 10 bases from J, the junction kept 12 bases outside the gene matches. Germline assignment: CDR1 SGHNT and CDR2 YYREEE (reference sequence). CDR3 nucleotides: TGTGCCAGCAGCGCCGGGACAGGGCCATCCGGAGAGCAGTTCTTC. Its translation: CASSAGTGPSGEQFF.

This clone was counted between two and nine times. The rearrangement links TRBV5-1 to TRBJ2-1; D unresolved. The CDR3 loop spans 14 amino acids. Germline-derived CDR1 and CDR2 are SGHRS and YFSETQ. Trimming removed 0 bases from V and 4 bases from J, with 8 bases in between. CDR3 region: CASSLDGLYNEQFF. CDR3 DNA sequence: TGCGCCAGCAGCTTGGACGGTCTATACAATGAGCAGTTCTTC.

This rearrangement joins TRBV6-5 to TRBJ1-2, with TRBD1 identical over 8 bases. Germline V gives CDR1 MNHEY, CDR2 SVGAGI. CDR3 length equals 14 residues. The junction had 7 bases not matched to a gene; V was cut back by 7 bases and J by 3 bases. The CDR3 loop is CASTRTGKDYGYTF. In nucleotides, the CDR3 is TGTGCCAGCACGAGGACAGGGAAGGACTATGGCTACACCTTC.

This clone is a singleton in its sample. CDR3 nucleotide sequence: TGTGCCAGCACCCTCGAGGGGAATTCACCCCTCCACTTT. Its translation is CASTLEGNSPLHF. The chain is built from TRBV12-3 or TRBV12-4 and TRBJ1-6, with D perhaps TRBD1 (5 bases). Deletions cut 7 bases from V and 7 bases from J, with 11 bases between. CDR3 size: 13 residues.

This chain uses TRBV20-1 with TRBJ2-5; D assignment may be TRBD1 or TRBD2 (7 bases each). The CDR3 consists of 15 residues. Germline CDR1 and CDR2: DFQATT and SNEGSKA (reference sequence). V was shortened by 5 bases and J by 3 bases, with 19 bases between the two germline ends. The CDR3 loop reads CSAGGGGGWEETQYF. Written as DNA, the CDR3 is TGCAGTGCTGGTGGGGGAGGGGGCTGGGAAGAGACCCAGTACTTC.

J is TRBJ2-7 and V is TRBV28; tentative D call: TRBD2 (6 bases). The CDR3 covers 14 residues. Germline V lookup: CDR1 MDHEN, CDR2 SYDVKM. Trimming removed 3 bases from V and 2 bases from J, with 11 bases in between. CDR3 in DNA: TGTGCCAGCAGTTTCGGGGGAACCCCCTACGAGCAGTACTTC. This sequence encodes CASSFGGTPYEQYF.

Notes on this clone: Other DNA sequences in this specimen translate into the identical CDR3. The gene calls are TRBV24-1 and TRBJ1-1; no firm D call. Germline CDR1 is KGHDR and CDR2 is SFDVKD. The CDR3 extends over 12 amino acids. V gave up 2 bases and J gave up 3 bases, with 3 bases separating them. The DNA for the CDR3 is TGTGCCACCAGTGATTCGGACACTGAAGCTTTCTTT. Its translation is CATSDSDTEAFF.

The chain is built from TRBV24-1 and TRBJ1-2; no clear D. Germline assignment: CDR1 KGHDR and CDR2 SFDVKD. V was pared by 1 base and J by 8 bases, with 4 bases between. The CDR3 length is 11 residues. The CDR3 protein is CATSDFGGYTF. For the CDR3, the DNA is TGTGCCACCAGTGATTTCGGGGGCTACACCTTC.

The genes are TRBV18 and TRBJ2-6; D is possibly TRBD2 (5 bases). Trimming pared 0 bases from V and 0 bases from J, leaving 6 bases between. CDR1 is KGHSH and CDR2 is LQKENI in the germline V gene. The CDR3 contains 16 residues. The CDR3 nucleotides read TGTGCCAGCTCACCACCCGGGGTCTCTGGGGCCAACGTCCTGACTTTC. It is translated as CASSPPGVSGANVLTF.

This chain joins TRBV10-3 and TRBJ2-1; TRBD2 matches at 13 bases. After removal of 6 bases from V and 5 bases from J, the junction contained 4 bases not matched to a gene. The CDR3 totals 15 residues. In germline, CDR1 is ENHRY, CDR2 SYGVKD. The chain's CDR3 is CAISNGTSGNNEQFF. Here the CDR3 DNA reads TGTGCCATCAGCAACGGGACTAGCGGGAACAATGAGCAGTTCTTC.

The gene calls are TRBV10-1 and TRBJ2-1; a possible D gene is TRBD2 (7 bases). This CDR3 is built from 18 residues. The germline CDR1 and CDR2 sequences are WNHNN and SYGVQD (reference sequence). Trimming took off 2 bases at V and 2 bases at J, with 19 bases between the two ends. This CDR3 is CASSEAPGAGETYNEQFF. CDR3 bases: TGCGCCAGCAGTGAGGCCCCGGGGGCGGGAGAGACCTACAATGAGCAGTTCTTC.

This chain links TRBV2 with TRBJ1-1; D is perhaps TRBD1 (6 bases). The CDR3 consists of 14 residues. The germline CDR1 and CDR2 sequences are SNHLY and FYNNEI. Trimming left V 3 bases short and J 4 bases short, with 12 bases between. CDR3 residues: CASSDLRGPTEAFF. The CDR3 coding sequence is TGTGCCAGCAGTGACCTTCGGGGGCCCACTGAAGCTTTCTTT.

This chain links TRBV5-4 with TRBJ2-5; D unresolved. The CDR3 contains 14 residues. Trimming cost V 1 base and J 4 bases, with 11 bases left between them. CDR1 and CDR2 (germline): SGHNT, YYREEE (reference sequence). The CDR3 loop reads CASSLSLAAETQYF. Written as DNA, the CDR3 is TGTGCCAGCAGCTTGTCGTTGGCGGCAGAGACCCAGTACTTC.

This chain links TRBV4-2 with TRBJ2-3, with TRBD2 matching over 9 bases. The germline gives CDR1 LGHNA, CDR2 YNFKEQ. Trimming removed 1 base from V and 2 bases from J; junction bases left unmatched: 13. This CDR3 spans 19 amino acids. In DNA form, the CDR3 reads TGTGCCAGCAGCCAAGCAATTAAAGGCGGGAGGGGTCCCACAGATACGCAGTATTTT. This encodes CASSQAIKGGRGPTDTQYF.

Here the CDR3 DNA reads TGTGCCAGCAGCATGGGACTTAACACCGGCTACGAGCAGTACTTC. It yields the protein CASSMGLNTGYEQYF. The V call is TRBV7-8, the J call TRBJ2-7; tentatively, D is TRBD2 (6 bases). V gave up 5 bases and J gave up 3 bases, with 17 bases separating them. Germline CDR1 is SGHVS and CDR2 is FQNEAQ. The length of the CDR3 is 15 residues.

The rearrangement links TRBV19 to TRBJ1-1; tentatively, D is TRBD1 (5 bases). This CDR3 is 13 amino acids long. From germline, CDR1 is LNHDA and CDR2 SQIVND (reference sequence). V was cut by 5 bases and J by 11 bases, with 18 bases left in between. CDR3 sequence (DNA): TGTGCCAGTAGTCTCCCGGGGCCCACCTGGGCTTTCTTT. It translates to CASSLPGPTWAFF.

The table lists this clone with a few counts. The chain has TRBV27 and TRBJ1-4, with D hard to call. Trimming pared 8 bases from V and 13 bases from J, leaving 17 bases between. The CDR3 has 12 amino acids. The germline V gene encodes CDR1 MNHEY and CDR2 SMNVEV (reference sequence). The CDR3 nucleotides are TGTGCCAGCCCCGTCATGGGGAAGGGACTGTTTTTT. It is translated as CASPVMGKGLFF.

The chain recombines TRBV29-1 with TRBJ2-2, with D possibly called TRBD1 or TRBD2 (5 bases each). Trimming cost V 3 bases and J 4 bases, with 9 bases left between them. Germline V gene sequence: CDR1 SQVTM, CDR2 ANQGSEA. This CDR3 contains 13 residues. This chain's CDR3 is CSVEGPITGELFF. In DNA, the CDR3 is TGCAGCGTTGAGGGACCCATCACCGGGGAGCTGTTTTTT.

This chain joins TRBV7-3 and TRBJ2-5; D not resolved. V was shortened by 5 bases and J by 7 bases, with 8 bases between the two germline ends. This CDR3 spans 11 amino acids. The germline CDR1 and CDR2 sequences are SGHTA and FQGTGA. The CDR3: CASSPERTQYF. For the CDR3, the DNA is TGTGCCAGCAGCCCTGAAAGGACCCAGTACTTC.

The rearrangement joins TRBV12-3 or TRBV12-4 to TRBJ2-5, with 9 bases fitting TRBD2. Trimming removed 7 bases from V and 5 bases from J; junction bases left unmatched: 5. The CDR3 runs 13 residues. CDR3 nucleotides: TGTGCCAGCACCGCGGGAGGGAGGGAGACCCAGTACTTC. The encoded protein is CASTAGGRETQYF.